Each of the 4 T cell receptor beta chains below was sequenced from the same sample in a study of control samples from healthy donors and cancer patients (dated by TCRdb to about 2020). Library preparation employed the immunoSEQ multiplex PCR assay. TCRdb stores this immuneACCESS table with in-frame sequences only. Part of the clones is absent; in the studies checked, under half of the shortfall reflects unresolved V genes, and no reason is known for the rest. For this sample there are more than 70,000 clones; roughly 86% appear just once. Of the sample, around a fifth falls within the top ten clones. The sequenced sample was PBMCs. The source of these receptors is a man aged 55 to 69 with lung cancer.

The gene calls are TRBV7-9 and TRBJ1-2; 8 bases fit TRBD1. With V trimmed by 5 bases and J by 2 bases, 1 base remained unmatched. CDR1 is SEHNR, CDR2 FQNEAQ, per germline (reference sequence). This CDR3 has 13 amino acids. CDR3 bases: TGTGCCAGCAGCCGGGACAGGAACTATGGCTACACCTTC. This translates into CASSRDRNYGYTF.

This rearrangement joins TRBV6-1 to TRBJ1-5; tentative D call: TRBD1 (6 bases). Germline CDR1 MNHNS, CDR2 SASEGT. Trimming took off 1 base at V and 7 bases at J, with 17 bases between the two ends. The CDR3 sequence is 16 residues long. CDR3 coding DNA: TGTGCCAGCAGTGAAGGTGTCAGGGGCGGTGGACAGCCCCAGCATTTT. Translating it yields CASSEGVRGGGQPQHF.

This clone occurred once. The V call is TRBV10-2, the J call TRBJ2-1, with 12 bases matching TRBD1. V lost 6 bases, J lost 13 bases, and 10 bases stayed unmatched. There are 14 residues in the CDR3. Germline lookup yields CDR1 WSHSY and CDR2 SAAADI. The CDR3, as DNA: TGCGCCAGCAGAGATCCGGGACAGGGGGCGGGACAGTTCTTC. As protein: CASRDPGQGAGQFF.

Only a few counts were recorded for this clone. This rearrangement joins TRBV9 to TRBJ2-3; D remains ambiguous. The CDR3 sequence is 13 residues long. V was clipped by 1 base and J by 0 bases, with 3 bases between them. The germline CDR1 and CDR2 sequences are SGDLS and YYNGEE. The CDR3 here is CASSVTSTDTQYF. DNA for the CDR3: TGTGCCAGCAGCGTAACTAGCACAGATACGCAGTATTTT.